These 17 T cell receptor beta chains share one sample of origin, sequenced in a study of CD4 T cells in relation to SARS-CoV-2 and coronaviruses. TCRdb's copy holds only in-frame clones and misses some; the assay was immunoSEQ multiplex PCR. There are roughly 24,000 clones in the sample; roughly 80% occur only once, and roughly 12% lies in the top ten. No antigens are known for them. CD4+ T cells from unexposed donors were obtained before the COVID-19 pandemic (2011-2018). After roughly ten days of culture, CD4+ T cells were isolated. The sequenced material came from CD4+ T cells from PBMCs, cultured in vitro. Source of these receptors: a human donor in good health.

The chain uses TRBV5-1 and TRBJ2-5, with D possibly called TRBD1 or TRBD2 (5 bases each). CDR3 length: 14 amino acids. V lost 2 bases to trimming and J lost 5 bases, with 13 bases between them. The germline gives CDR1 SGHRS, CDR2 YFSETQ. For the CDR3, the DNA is TGCGCCAGCAGCTTCGGGGTGGGACGGGAGACCCAGTACTTC. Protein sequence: CASSFGVGRETQYF.

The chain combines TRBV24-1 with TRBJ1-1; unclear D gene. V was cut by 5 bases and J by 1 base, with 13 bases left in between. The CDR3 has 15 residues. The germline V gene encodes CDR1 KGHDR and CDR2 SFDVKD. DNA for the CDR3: TGTGCCACCAGTGCCCACGGAGGGCCGAACACTGAAGCTTTCTTT. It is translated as CATSAHGGPNTEAFF.

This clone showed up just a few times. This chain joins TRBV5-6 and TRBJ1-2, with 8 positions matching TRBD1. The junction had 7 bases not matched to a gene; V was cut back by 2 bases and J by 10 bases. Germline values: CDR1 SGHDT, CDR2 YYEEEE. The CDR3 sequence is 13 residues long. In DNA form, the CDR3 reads TGTGCCAGCAGCTTAAACAGGGGGTTTGCCTACACCTTC. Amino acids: CASSLNRGFAYTF. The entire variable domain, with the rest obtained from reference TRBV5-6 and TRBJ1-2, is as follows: DAGVTQSPTHLIKTRGQQVTLRCSPKSGHDTVSWYQQALGQGPQFIFQYYEEEERQRGNFPDRFSGHQFPNYSSELNVNALLLGDSALYLCASSLNRGFAYTFGSGTRLTVV.

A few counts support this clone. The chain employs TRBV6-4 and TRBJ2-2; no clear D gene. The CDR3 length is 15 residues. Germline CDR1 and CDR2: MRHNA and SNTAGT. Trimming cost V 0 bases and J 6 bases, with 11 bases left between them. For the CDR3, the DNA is TGTGCCAGCAGTGACTCGATGGAGAAGCCCGGGGAGCTGTTTTTT. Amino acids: CASSDSMEKPGELFF.

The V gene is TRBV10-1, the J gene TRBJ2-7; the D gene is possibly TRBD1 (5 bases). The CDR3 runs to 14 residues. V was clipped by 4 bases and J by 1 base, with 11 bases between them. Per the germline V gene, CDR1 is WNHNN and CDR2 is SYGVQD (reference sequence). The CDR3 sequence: CASSATASSYEQYF. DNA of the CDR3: TGCGCCAGCAGTGCGACAGCTAGTTCCTACGAGCAGTACTTC.

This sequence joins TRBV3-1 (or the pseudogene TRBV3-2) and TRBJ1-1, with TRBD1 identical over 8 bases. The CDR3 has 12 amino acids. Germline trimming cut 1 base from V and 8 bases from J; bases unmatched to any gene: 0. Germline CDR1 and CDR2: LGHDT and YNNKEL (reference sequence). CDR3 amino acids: CASSQGDREAFF. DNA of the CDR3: TGTGCCAGCAGCCAAGGGGACAGGGAAGCTTTCTTT.

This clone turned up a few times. The CDR3 is CASSQGASTDTQYF. The CDR3 DNA follows: TGCGCCAGCAGCCAGGGGGCTAGCACAGATACGCAGTATTTT. The rearrangement uses TRBV4-1 and TRBJ2-3; D is possibly TRBD1 (6 bases). Germline values: CDR1 MGHRA, CDR2 YSYEKL. This CDR3 region has 14 residues. Deletions cut 3 bases from V and 0 bases from J, with 7 bases between.

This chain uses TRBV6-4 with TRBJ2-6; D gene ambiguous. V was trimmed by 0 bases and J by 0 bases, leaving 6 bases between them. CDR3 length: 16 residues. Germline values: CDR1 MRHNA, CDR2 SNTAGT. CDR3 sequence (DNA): TGTGCCAGCAGTGACTCGGACGTCTCTGGGGCCAACGTCCTGACTTTC. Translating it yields CASSDSDVSGANVLTF.

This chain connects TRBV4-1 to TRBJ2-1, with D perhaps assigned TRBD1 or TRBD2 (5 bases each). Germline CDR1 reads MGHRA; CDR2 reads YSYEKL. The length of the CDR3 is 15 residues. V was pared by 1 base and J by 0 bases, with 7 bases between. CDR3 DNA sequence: TGCGCCAGCAGCCAAGGAGGGGCCTCCTACAATGAGCAGTTCTTC. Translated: CASSQGGASYNEQFF.

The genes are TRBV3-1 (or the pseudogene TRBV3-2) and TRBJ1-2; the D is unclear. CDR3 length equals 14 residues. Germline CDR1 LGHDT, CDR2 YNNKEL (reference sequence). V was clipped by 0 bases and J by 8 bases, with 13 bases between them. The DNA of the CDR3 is TGTGCCAGCAGCCAAGATTTTCGTCAGCTAGGCTACACCTTC. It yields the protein CASSQDFRQLGYTF.

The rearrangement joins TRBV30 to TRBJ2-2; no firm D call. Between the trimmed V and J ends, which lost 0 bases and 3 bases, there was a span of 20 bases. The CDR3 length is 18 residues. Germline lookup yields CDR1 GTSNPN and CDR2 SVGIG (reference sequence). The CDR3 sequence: CAWSVPRTQLGYTGELFF. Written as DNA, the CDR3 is TGTGCCTGGAGTGTACCAAGGACCCAACTGGGGTACACCGGGGAGCTGTTTTTT.

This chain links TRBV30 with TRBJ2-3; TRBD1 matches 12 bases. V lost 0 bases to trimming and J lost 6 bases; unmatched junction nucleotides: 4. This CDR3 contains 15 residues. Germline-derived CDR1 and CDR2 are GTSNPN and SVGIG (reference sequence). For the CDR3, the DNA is TGTGCCTGGAGTGTAAAGGGACAGGGGGCGGATACGCAGTATTTT. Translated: CAWSVKGQGADTQYF.

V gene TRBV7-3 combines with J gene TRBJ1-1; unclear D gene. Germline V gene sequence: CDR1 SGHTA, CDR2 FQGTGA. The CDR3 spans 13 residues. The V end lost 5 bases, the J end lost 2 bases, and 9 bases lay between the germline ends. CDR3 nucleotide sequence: TGTGCCAGCAGCCCCGTCCGAAACACTGAAGCTTTCTTT. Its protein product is CASSPVRNTEAFF.

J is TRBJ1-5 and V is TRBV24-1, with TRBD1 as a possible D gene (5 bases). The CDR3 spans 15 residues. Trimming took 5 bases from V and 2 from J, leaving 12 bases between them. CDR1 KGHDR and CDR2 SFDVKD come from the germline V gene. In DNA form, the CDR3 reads TGTGCCACCAGTGCTAGAACAGGCGGCAATCAGCCCCAGCATTTT. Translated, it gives CATSARTGGNQPQHF.

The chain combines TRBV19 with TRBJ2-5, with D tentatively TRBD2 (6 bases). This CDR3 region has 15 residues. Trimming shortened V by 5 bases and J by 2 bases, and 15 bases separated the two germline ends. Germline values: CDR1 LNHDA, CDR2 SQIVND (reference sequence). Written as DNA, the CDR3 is TGTGCCAGTAGTCCCCCCCTAAGCGGGCAAGAGACCCAGTACTTC. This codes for CASSPPLSGQETQYF.

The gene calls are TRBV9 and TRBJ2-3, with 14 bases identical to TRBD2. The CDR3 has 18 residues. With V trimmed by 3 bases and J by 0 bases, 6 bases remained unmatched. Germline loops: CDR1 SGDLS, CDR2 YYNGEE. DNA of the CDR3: TGTGCCAGCAGCGAGCCGGGACTAGCGGGAGCAAGCACAGATACGCAGTATTTT. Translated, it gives CASSEPGLAGASTDTQYF.

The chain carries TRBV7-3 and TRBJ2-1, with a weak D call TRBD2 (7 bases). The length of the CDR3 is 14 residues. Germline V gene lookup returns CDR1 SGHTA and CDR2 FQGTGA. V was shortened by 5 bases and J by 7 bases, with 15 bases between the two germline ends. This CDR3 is CASSKGEGGNEQFF. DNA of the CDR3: TGTGCCAGCAGCAAGGGAGAGGGGGGGAATGAGCAGTTCTTC. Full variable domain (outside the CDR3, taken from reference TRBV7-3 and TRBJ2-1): GAGVSQTPSNKVTEKGKYVELRCDPISGHTALYWYRQSLGQGPEFLIYFQGTGAADDSGLPNDRFFAVRPEGSVSTLKIQRTERGDSAVYLCASSKGEGGNEQFFGPGTRLTVL.